A selection of T cell receptor beta chains follows, all from one sample in a study of blood T cell repertoires in COVID-19. Repertoires were generated with immunoSEQ multiplex PCR, while TCRdb's copy carries only in-frame clones and drops some. The table has approximately 150,000 clones, about 87% seen once. Input material: peripheral blood. The receptors derive from a woman in her fifties or sixties with acute or convalescent COVID-19. CDR3s include the opening cysteine and the closing phenylalanine or tryptophan. Each record gives: V gene, clone size, J gene, D gene, CDR3 DNA, CDR3 protein. The D gene is left open where the match is weak. Clone size is stated in some rows and not others, as once, few, many or a class when expanded.

v_gene: TRBV7-9; abundance: -; j_gene: TRBJ1-2; d_gene: TRBD1; CDR3nt: TGTGCCAGCAGCCTAGGGACAGGGTTCTATGGCTACACCTTC; CDR3aa: CASSLGTGFYGYTF
v_gene: TRBV5-4; abundance: -; j_gene: TRBJ2-1; d_gene: TRBD2; CDR3nt: TGTGCCAGCAGCCGCGGGGGACTAGCCTCCTACAATGAGCAGTTCTTC; CDR3aa: CASSRGGLASYNEQFF
v_gene: TRBV12-1; abundance: -; j_gene: TRBJ1-3; d_gene: -; CDR3nt: TGTGCCAGCAGCTTTCGGGCGGACAGGGAGATAGTTGGAAACACCATATATTTT; CDR3aa: CASSFRADREIVGNTIYF
v_gene: TRBV11-2; abundance: -; j_gene: TRBJ2-3; d_gene: TRBD2; CDR3nt: TGTGCCAGCAGCACGCGGGGGACCCTGACAGATACGCAGTATTTT; CDR3aa: CASSTRGTLTDTQYF
v_gene: TRBV9; abundance: -; j_gene: TRBJ2-2; d_gene: TRBD1; CDR3nt: TGTGCCAGCAGCGCGAAAGGGACAGGCAACACCGGGGAGCTGTTTTTT; CDR3aa: CASSAKGTGNTGELFF
v_gene: TRBV7-2; abundance: -; j_gene: TRBJ1-3; d_gene: -; CDR3nt: TGTGCCAGCAGCTTAGACAGCCTCTCTGGAAACACCATATATTTT; CDR3aa: CASSLDSLSGNTIYF
v_gene: TRBV20-1; abundance: -; j_gene: TRBJ1-1; d_gene: -; CDR3nt: TGCAGTGCTAGTGGAGGGATGAACACTGAAGCTTTCTTT; CDR3aa: CSASGGMNTEAFF
v_gene: TRBV30; abundance: -; j_gene: TRBJ1-1; d_gene: -; CDR3nt: TGTGCCTGGAGTCCTACAGGGAAAAGCGCTGAAGCTTTCTTT; CDR3aa: CAWSPTGKSAEAFF
v_gene: TRBV7-3; abundance: -; j_gene: TRBJ2-5; d_gene: -; CDR3nt: TGTGCCAGCAGCTCAGGGGTAGGAGAGACCCAGTACTTC; CDR3aa: CASSSGVGETQYF
v_gene: TRBV13; abundance: -; j_gene: TRBJ1-1; d_gene: TRBD1; CDR3nt: TGTGCCAGCAGCTTCTACAAACAGGGGGCTAGAGAAGCTTTCTTT; CDR3aa: CASSFYKQGAREAFF
v_gene: TRBV27; abundance: -; j_gene: TRBJ1-2; d_gene: TRBD1; CDR3nt: TGTGCCAGCAGTATGACAGGGGAACATGGCTACACCTTC; CDR3aa: CASSMTGEHGYTF
v_gene: TRBV21-1; abundance: -; j_gene: TRBJ2-2; d_gene: -; CDR3nt: TGTGCCAGCAGCAAAACAGATTCAAGCGGGGAGCTGTTTTTT; CDR3aa: CASSKTDSSGELFF
v_gene: TRBV9; abundance: -; j_gene: TRBJ1-3; d_gene: -; CDR3nt: TGTGCCAGCAGCGTAGATATGGGAAACACCATATATTTT; CDR3aa: CASSVDMGNTIYF
v_gene: TRBV12-3/TRBV12-4; abundance: few; j_gene: TRBJ1-2; d_gene: -; CDR3nt: TGTGCCAGCAGTTTCCAGGGTGGGGGCTACACCTTC; CDR3aa: CASSFQGGGYTF
v_gene: TRBV27; abundance: -; j_gene: TRBJ2-2; d_gene: -; CDR3nt: TGTGCCAGCAGTTTAAGGAGCGGCCACACCGGGGAGCTGTTTTTT; CDR3aa: CASSLRSGHTGELFF
v_gene: TRBV29-1; abundance: -; j_gene: TRBJ2-1; d_gene: -; CDR3nt: TGCAGCGTTTCCGGGAAGCAGTTCTTC; CDR3aa: CSVSGKQFF
v_gene: TRBV6-5; abundance: -; j_gene: TRBJ2-7; d_gene: TRBD1; CDR3nt: TGTGCCAGCAGTTACAGCCAAGGACAGGCCTACGAGCAGTACTTC; CDR3aa: CASSYSQGQAYEQYF